This is a list of T cell receptor beta chains from one sample in a study of T cells after yellow fever vaccination. MiXCR was run by TCRdb on the 5' RACE reads, yielding one entry per CDR3 protein. Seen here are around 320,000 distinct CDR3 sequences, approximately 10% observed once, and the top ten hold about 3%. This sample comprised CD4+ T cells sorted from PBMCs, obtained 5 days after the yellow fever booster vaccination. These receptors all stem from a man between 18 and 35 years old who received the YFV17D yellow fever vaccine. Each CDR3 is given with its conserved first and last residue. Each record gives: V gene, clone size, J gene, D gene, CDR3 protein, CDR3 DNA. A D gene is named only where the DNA matches it firmly. Rows may omit the clone size; those that give it use once, few, many or a size class.

>TRBV12-3/TRBV12-4|few|TRBJ1-6|.
CASSASGQSSPGTLHF
TGTGCCAGCAGCGCTTCAGGGCAGTCAAGTCCGGGCACCCTCCACTTT
>TRBV4-3|few|TRBJ1-4|.
CASSQDHVGARDNEKLFF
TGCGCCAGCAGCCAAGATCATGTCGGGGCCAGGGATAATGAAAAACTGTTTTTT
>TRBV27|many|TRBJ1-1|.
CASSQKGDTEAFF
TGTGCCAGCAGTCAAAAAGGGGACACTGAAGCTTTCTTT
>TRBV5-1|few|TRBJ1-2|.
CASSMTVTYGYTF
TGCGCCAGCAGCATGACGGTCACCTATGGCTACACCTTC
>TRBV12-3/TRBV12-4|.|TRBJ1-1|TRBD1
CARNTQGGGNTEAFF
TGTGCCAGAAATACACAGGGGGGGGGGAACACTGAAGCTTTCTTT
>TRBV4-3|.|TRBJ2-6|.
CASSSWGRGSSGANVLTF
TGCGCCAGCAGCTCCTGGGGCAGGGGCTCCTCTGGGGCCAACGTCCTGACTTTC
>TRBV21-1|few|TRBJ2-3|.
CASSKGVSAKADTQYF
TGTGCCAGCAGCAAAGGGGTCAGTGCCAAAGCGGATACGCAGTATTTT
>TRBV11-2|.|TRBJ2-2|TRBD1
CASSLLGQVNTGELFF
TGTGCCAGCAGCTTGCTCGGACAGGTGAACACCGGGGAGCTGTTTTTT
>TRBV7-9|few|TRBJ1-2|.
CASLASRSYGYTF
TGTGCCAGCCTCGCCAGTAGATCTTATGGCTACACCTTC
>TRBV20-1|.|TRBJ2-3|.
CSATLGGAGTDTQYF
TGCAGTGCTACCCTCGGAGGGGCAGGGACAGATACGCAGTATTTT
>TRBV20-1|.|TRBJ2-7|.
CSVNRDYEQYF
TGCAGTGTCAACAGAGATTACGAGCAGTACTTC
>TRBV29-1|.|TRBJ1-2|.
CSALTGNYGYTF
TGCAGCGCCTTAACAGGGAACTATGGCTACACCTTC
>TRBV5-1|.|TRBJ2-1|.
CASSFRDISYNEQFF
TGCGCCAGCAGCTTTCGGGACATAAGCTACAATGAGCAGTTCTTC
>TRBV6-5|few|TRBJ1-2|.
CASRTRDKSYGYTF
TGTGCCAGCAGAACCCGGGACAAGTCCTATGGCTACACCTTC
>TRBV5-1|.|TRBJ1-5|TRBD1
CASSTGTGAQPQHF
TGCGCCAGCAGCACCGGGACAGGGGCACAGCCCCAGCATTTT
>TRBV12-3/TRBV12-4|few|TRBJ2-7|.
CASRRGQAYEQYF
TGTGCCAGCAGGAGGGGACAAGCCTACGAGCAGTACTTC
>TRBV7-9|.|TRBJ2-7|TRBD2
CASSDPGRGTAYEQYF
TGTGCCAGCAGTGACCCCGGGAGGGGGACTGCCTACGAGCAGTACTTC
>TRBV9|few|TRBJ1-1|.
CASSVVPQGLTEAFF
TGTGCCAGCAGCGTAGTCCCTCAGGGGCTCACTGAAGCTTTCTTT
>TRBV7-2|.|TRBJ2-5|TRBD2
CASSLAASGGQETQYF
TGTGCCAGCAGCTTAGCGGCTAGCGGGGGACAAGAGACCCAGTACTTC
>TRBV11-2|many|TRBJ1-2|TRBD1
CASSLDSGTGTYGYTF
TGTGCCAGCAGCTTAGATTCGGGGACAGGGACCTATGGCTACACCTTC
>TRBV2|many|TRBJ2-5|.
CASRIETQYF
TGTGCCAGCAGGATAGAGACCCAGTACTTC
>TRBV6-5|.|TRBJ1-1|TRBD1
CASSYHRTGLFVAFF
TGTGCCAGCAGTTACCACCGGACAGGGTTATTTGTGGCTTTCTTT
>TRBV20-1|.|TRBJ1-1|.
CSAQTGMNTEAFF
TGCAGTGCTCAGACGGGCATGAACACTGAAGCTTTCTTT
>TRBV27|.|TRBJ1-1|.
CASSDVMNTEAFF
TGTGCCAGCAGCGATGTGATGAACACTGAAGCTTTCTTT
>TRBV6-6|many|TRBJ2-1|.
CASSTTANEQFF
TGTGCCAGCAGCACCACAGCCAATGAGCAGTTCTTC
>TRBV25-1|few|TRBJ1-5|.
CASSVGRAYQPQHF
TGTGCCAGCAGTGTTGGCAGGGCCTATCAGCCCCAGCATTTT
>TRBV5-1|.|TRBJ1-1|.
CASSPRGGTNTEAFF
TGCGCCAGCAGCCCCAGGGGAGGGACGAACACTGAAGCTTTCTTT
>TRBV6-5|few|TRBJ2-3|.
CASSYGPGQSTDTQYF
TGTGCCAGCAGTTATGGGCCAGGGCAAAGCACAGATACGCAGTATTTT
>TRBV4-1|.|TRBJ2-2|.
CASKGGGGELFF
TGCGCCAGCAAGGGGGGTGGCGGGGAGCTGTTTTTT
>TRBV29-1|many|TRBJ2-2|TRBD1
CSVETGGITGELFF
TGCAGCGTGGAGACAGGGGGTATAACCGGGGAGCTGTTTTTT
>TRBV1|.|TRBJ2-3|.
CTSSQGLAGATDTQYF
TGCACCAGCAGCCAAGGACTAGCGGGGGCCACAGATACGCAGTATTTT
>TRBV5-1|many|TRBJ2-5|TRBD1
CASSSTGGPETQYF
TGCGCCAGCAGCTCCACAGGGGGCCCGGAGACCCAGTACTTC
>TRBV12-3/TRBV12-4|few|TRBJ1-6|.
CASSPQGDNSPLHF
TGTGCCAGCAGTCCGCAGGGTGACAATTCACCCCTCCACTTT
>TRBV27|.|TRBJ2-2|.
CASSFFTGGYTGELFF
TGTGCCAGCAGTTTCTTTACCGGGGGCTACACCGGGGAGCTGTTTTTT
>TRBV6-5|.|TRBJ1-4|.
CASSSRGGDEKLFF
TGTGCCAGCAGTTCCCGGGGGGGGGATGAAAAACTGTTTTTT
>TRBV20-1|.|TRBJ2-3|TRBD2
CSVNGGTQDTQYF
TGCAGTGTAAACGGGGGGACGCAAGATACGCAGTATTTT
>TRBV20-1|few|TRBJ2-1|.
CSARDGAVYNEQFF
TGCAGTGCTAGAGATGGGGCAGTCTACAATGAGCAGTTCTTC
>TRBV4-3|many|TRBJ2-5|.
CASSQEFEGSGQETQYF
TGCGCCAGCAGCCAAGAGTTTGAGGGGAGCGGCCAAGAGACCCAGTACTTC
>TRBV7-3|few|TRBJ1-1|.
CASSLTGEVTEAFF
TGTGCCAGCAGCTTAACAGGGGAGGTGACTGAAGCTTTCTTT
>TRBV12-3/TRBV12-4|.|TRBJ1-5|TRBD1
CASRGTGGNQPQHF
TGTGCCAGCAGGGGGACAGGGGGAAATCAGCCCCAGCATTTT
>TRBV20-1|.|TRBJ1-1|.
CSARDYRGGGTEAFF
TGCAGTGCTAGAGATTATAGAGGAGGGGGCACTGAAGCTTTCTTT
>TRBV29-1|.|TRBJ2-3|.
CSVSRTWVSGDTQYF
TGCAGCGTTTCCCGCACCTGGGTGTCGGGAGATACGCAGTATTTT
>TRBV4-3|many|TRBJ1-6|.
CASSQWGDSPLHF
TGCGCCAGCAGCCAATGGGGGGATTCACCCCTCCACTTT
>TRBV5-6|.|TRBJ2-1|.
CASSLELTSYNEQFF
TGTGCCAGCAGCTTGGAACTGACCTCCTACAATGAGCAGTTCTTC
>TRBV29-1|few|TRBJ1-1|.
CSVVDKLQNTEAFF
TGCAGCGTTGTCGACAAACTACAGAACACTGAAGCTTTCTTT
>TRBV3-1|few|TRBJ2-1|.
CASSQEGRVTNEQFF
TGTGCCAGCAGCCAAGAGGGTAGGGTTACAAATGAGCAGTTCTTC
>TRBV4-1|.|TRBJ2-7|TRBD1
CASSQESGTGNHEQYF
TGCGCCAGCAGCCAAGAGAGTGGGACAGGGAACCACGAGCAGTACTTC
>TRBV4-2|.|TRBJ2-1|TRBD2
CASSLPAGTSIYEQFF
TGTGCCAGCAGCCTACCAGCCGGGACTAGTATCTATGAGCAGTTCTTC
>TRBV9|few|TRBJ2-2|.
CASAYISGELFF
TGTGCCAGCGCGTATATTTCCGGGGAGCTGTTTTTT
>TRBV5-1|many|TRBJ2-5|TRBD2
CASSLAGRGAIQETQYF
TGCGCCAGCAGCTTGGCCGGGAGGGGGGCCATTCAAGAGACCCAGTACTTC
>TRBV11-2|few|TRBJ2-7|.
CASSSANAVYEQYF
TGTGCCAGCAGCTCGGCTAACGCCGTGTACGAGCAGTACTTC
>TRBV9|few|TRBJ1-4|.
CASSPRPDSSNEKLFF
TGTGCCAGCAGCCCTCGACCCGACAGTTCCAATGAAAAACTGTTTTTT
>TRBV9|few|TRBJ2-1|.
CASSPRTADNEQFF
TGTGCCAGCAGCCCGCGGACCGCGGACAATGAGCAGTTCTTC
>TRBV6-2/TRBV6-3|many|TRBJ2-7|TRBD1
CASSAGQGSYEQYF
TGTGCCAGCAGTGCCGGACAGGGGAGCTACGAGCAGTACTTC
>TRBV5-8|.|TRBJ2-1|TRBD2
CASSLPLWGGMIF
TGTGCCAGCAGTCTCCCTTTGTGGGGGGGAATGATCTTC
>TRBV29-1|.|TRBJ2-7|.
CSAATHEQYF
TGCAGCGCCGCAACACACGAGCAGTACTTC
>TRBV19|few|TRBJ1-2|.
CASSIPPGYGYTF
TGTGCCAGTAGTATACCCCCGGGCTATGGCTACACCTTC
>TRBV28|few|TRBJ1-2|.
CASSLSAPGRSWGYTF
TGTGCCAGCAGTTTATCTGCACCGGGACGTTCATGGGGCTACACCTTC
>TRBV7-2|many|TRBJ2-3|TRBD2
CASSLVAGGADTQYF
TGTGCCAGCAGCTTAGTGGCGGGGGGGGCAGATACGCAGTATTTT
>TRBV4-3|.|TRBJ2-7|.
CASSQGGRGSYEQYF
TGCGCCAGCAGCCAAGGTGGCAGGGGCTCCTACGAGCAGTACTTC